This T cell receptor (beta chain) was observed in a study of shared clonotypes between healthy human individuals. This CDR3 has 17 residues. CDR1 and CDR2 (germline): LNHDA, SQIVND (reference sequence). Trimming removed 2 bases from V and 2 bases from J; junction bases left unmatched: 5. A CD45RA+ naive subset and a CD45RA-negative memory subset were split from CD4+ cells. TCRdb's copy holds only in-frame clones and misses some; the assay was immunoSEQ multiplex PCR. The table shows millions of clones, with around 94% occurring only once. Sequencing was performed on naive CD4+ T cells sorted from blood. Subset specified: CD45RA+ positively selected. The sequence was collected from a man younger than 35 in good health. V gene TRBV19 combines with J gene TRBJ1-6; 8 bases map to TRBD1. The CDR3 DNA reads as TGTGCCAGTAGTATACAGGGACAGGATACCTATAATTCACCCCTCCACTTT. This gives the protein CASSIQGQDTYNSPLHF.